This is a list of T cell receptor beta chains from one sample in a study of response to subunit inactivated influenza vaccine. Each CDR3 protein is one row after TCRdb ran MiXCR on the RT-PCR reads. The sample lists over 650,000 distinct CDR3 sequences, approximately 18% occurring once. The material was PBMCs from blood, obtained 5 to 6 days after vaccination. These receptors all come from a man aged 50 or older who received an inactivated influenza vaccine. The CDR3 runs from the conserved cysteine through the conserved F or W. D genes are given only for firm matches. Clone size, where shown, is once, few, many, or a class for clones that have expanded.

j_call v_call d_call cdr3_length clone_size cdr3_nt cdr3_aa
TRBJ2-2 TRBV18 NA 14 few TGTGCCAGCTCACCGTTTCAGGGCACCGGGGAGCTGTTTTTT CASSPFQGTGELFF
TRBJ2-5 TRBV9 TRBD2 15 NA TGTGCCAGCAGCGCCAGGACTAGCGGGGACGAGACCCAGTACTTC CASSARTSGDETQYF
TRBJ2-3 TRBV12-3/TRBV12-4 TRBD1 16 many TGTGCCAGCAGTTTTTCAGTGCAGGGGGCAACAGATACGCAGTATTTT CASSFSVQGATDTQYF
TRBJ1-2 TRBV10-3 NA 14 few TGTGCCATCAGTGAACCCGGACAGAACTATGGCTACACCTTC CAISEPGQNYGYTF
TRBJ1-1 TRBV20-1 TRBD1 14 NA TGCAGTGCTAGAGGTTCAGGGGGCATAACTGAAGCTTTCTTT CSARGSGGITEAFF
TRBJ2-1 TRBV12-3/TRBV12-4 NA 13 NA TGTGCCAGCAGTTCCCGGCCCTACAATGAGCAGTTCTTC CASSSRPYNEQFF
TRBJ2-1 TRBV30 TRBD1 15 few TGTGCCTGGAGTGTACAGGGGATCTCCTACAATGAGCAGTTCTTC CAWSVQGISYNEQFF
TRBJ1-4 TRBV20-1 NA 16 few TGCAGTGCCACGTCTGGGGGGGTTAGTACTAATGAAAAACTGTTTTTT CSATSGGVSTNEKLFF
TRBJ2-1 TRBV7-2 NA 13 few TGTGCCAGCAGCGCACAAACAGTTGGTGAGCAGTTCTTC CASSAQTVGEQFF
TRBJ2-3 TRBV12-3/TRBV12-4 NA 14 NA TGTGCCAGCAGTTTAAAAGGCCTGACAGATACGCAGTATTTT CASSLKGLTDTQYF
TRBJ2-1 TRBV9 TRBD2 15 few TGTGCCAGCAGCCCGGGACTAGCGGGAGAGTACGAGCAGTTCTTC CASSPGLAGEYEQFF
TRBJ2-1 TRBV14 NA 17 few TGTGCCAGCAGTCCGGGATGGAGGTGGGGCTCCTACAATGAGCAGTTCTTC CASSPGWRWGSYNEQFF
TRBJ1-1 TRBV7-9 TRBD1 13 NA TGTGCCAGCAAGGGGGCGGGTCCCACTGAAGCTTTCTTT CASKGAGPTEAFF
TRBJ2-1 TRBV20-1 TRBD2 12 NA TGCAGTGCCCCGGGACTAGCCGGTGAGCAGTTCTTC CSAPGLAGEQFF
TRBJ2-1 TRBV20-1 TRBD2 13 few TGCAACTCGGGACTAGCGGGGCAAAATGAGCAGTTCTTC CNSGLAGQNEQFF
TRBJ2-7 TRBV5-1 NA 13 many TGCGCCAGCAGCTTTCGGGACAACTACGAGCAGTACTTC CASSFRDNYEQYF
TRBJ2-5 TRBV5-1 TRBD1 15 few TGCGCCAGCACCAAAGCAGGGGGCGCGGGGGAGACCCAGTACTTC CASTKAGGAGETQYF
TRBJ2-1 TRBV10-3 TRBD1 18 few TGTGCCATCAGTGCGCTATCACAGGGGGCCTATACTTACAATGAGCAGTTCTTC CAISALSQGAYTYNEQFF
TRBJ1-2 TRBV25-1 NA 14 NA TGTGCCAGCAGGGACCCCTGGACACGCTCCGGCTACACCTTC CASRDPWTRSGYTF
TRBJ2-1 TRBV20-1 NA 12 few TGCAGTGCTAGACAGATCACTAATGAGCAGTTCTTC CSARQITNEQFF
TRBJ1-1 TRBV4-2 NA 14 NA TGTGCCAGCAGCCAAGATTGGAGGGGCGCTGAAGCTTTCTTT CASSQDWRGAEAFF
TRBJ2-5 TRBV7-2 TRBD2 16 few TGTGCCAGCAGCTTAAGGGTAGCGGGGGGCGCAGAGACCCAGTACTTC CASSLRVAGGAETQYF
TRBJ2-3 TRBV7-9 TRBD2 14 few TGTGCCAGCAGCTCCGGGGGGATTGGAGATACGCAGTATTTT CASSSGGIGDTQYF
TRBJ2-1 TRBV4-3 NA 15 few TGCGCCAGCAGCCAAGATTTCCGATCCTACAATGAGCAGTTCTTC CASSQDFRSYNEQFF